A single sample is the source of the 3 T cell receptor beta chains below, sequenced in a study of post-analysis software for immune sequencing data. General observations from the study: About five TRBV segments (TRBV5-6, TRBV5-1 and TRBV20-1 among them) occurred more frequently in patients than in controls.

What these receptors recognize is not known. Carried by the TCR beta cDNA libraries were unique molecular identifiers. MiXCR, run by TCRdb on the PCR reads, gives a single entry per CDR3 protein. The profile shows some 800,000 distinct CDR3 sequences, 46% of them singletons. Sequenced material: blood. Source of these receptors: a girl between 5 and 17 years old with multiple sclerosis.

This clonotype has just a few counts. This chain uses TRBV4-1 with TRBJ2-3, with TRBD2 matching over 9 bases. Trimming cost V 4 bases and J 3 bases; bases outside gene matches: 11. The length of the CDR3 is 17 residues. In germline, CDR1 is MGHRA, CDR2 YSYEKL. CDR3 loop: CASSLLTGAGGTDTQYF. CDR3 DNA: TGCGCCAGCAGCCTCCTTACTGGGGCGGGGGGGACAGATACGCAGTATTTT.

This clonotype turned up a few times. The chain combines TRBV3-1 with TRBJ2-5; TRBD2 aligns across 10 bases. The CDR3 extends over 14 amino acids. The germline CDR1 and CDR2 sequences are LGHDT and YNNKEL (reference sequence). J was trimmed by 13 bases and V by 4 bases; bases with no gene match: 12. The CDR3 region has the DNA TGTGCCAGCAGCCTGGGGGCTAGCGGGAGTTTCCCGTACTTC. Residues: CASSLGASGSFPYF.

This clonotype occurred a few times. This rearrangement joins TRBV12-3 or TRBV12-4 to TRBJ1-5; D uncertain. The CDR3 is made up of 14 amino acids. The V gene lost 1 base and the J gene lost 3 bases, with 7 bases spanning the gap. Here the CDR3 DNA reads TGTGCCAGCAGTTTAGTCCCCGACAATCAGCCCCAGCATTTT. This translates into CASSLVPDNQPQHF.